This TCR beta chain is drawn from a study of T cells expressing NK-cell markers. Study at large: Sorted CD3+CD56+NKG2C+, CD3+CD56+NKG2C- and CD3+CD56-NKG2C+ T cells provided the TCR beta repertoires.

Regarding this clonotype: The antigen remains unidentified.

Findings and caveats of the study: HCMV specificity was not established for the expanded NKG2C+ T cell clones. The CD3+CD56-NKG2C+ fraction of a few donors was likewise dominated by these clonotypes. About 1.0-7.5% of CD8+ T cells in about six donors belonged to dominant NKG2C+ clonotypes.

TCRdb re-called the 5' RACE reads and shows each CDR3 protein once, DNA omitted. This sample contains about 180,000 distinct CDR3 sequences. The CDR3 runs 14 residues. Germline-derived CDR1 and CDR2 are GTSNPN and SVGIG (reference sequence). The sequence came from a woman aged 18 to 75 in good health. What was sequenced was blood T cells: a sorted CD56 or NKG2C T cell subset, CD4+ or CD8+ T cells, or bulk PBMC T cells (not recorded which). This chain joins TRBV30 and TRBJ1-4; with no DNA, the TCRdb D assignment of TRBD1 cannot be verified. The CDR3 sequence: CAWSVGGVGEKLFF.